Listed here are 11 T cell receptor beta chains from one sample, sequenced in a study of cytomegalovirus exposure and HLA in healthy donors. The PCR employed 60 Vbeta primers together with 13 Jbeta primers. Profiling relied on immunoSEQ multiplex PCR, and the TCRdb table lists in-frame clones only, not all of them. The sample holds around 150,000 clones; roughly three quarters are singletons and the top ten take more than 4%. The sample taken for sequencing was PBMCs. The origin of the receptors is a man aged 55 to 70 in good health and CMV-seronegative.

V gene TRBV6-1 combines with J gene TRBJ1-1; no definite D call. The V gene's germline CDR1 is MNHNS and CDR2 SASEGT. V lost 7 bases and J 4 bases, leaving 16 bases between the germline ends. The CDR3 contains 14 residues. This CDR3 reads CASTLVQLGTEAFF. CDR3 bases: TGTGCCAGCACGCTGGTACAGTTGGGCACTGAAGCTTTCTTT.

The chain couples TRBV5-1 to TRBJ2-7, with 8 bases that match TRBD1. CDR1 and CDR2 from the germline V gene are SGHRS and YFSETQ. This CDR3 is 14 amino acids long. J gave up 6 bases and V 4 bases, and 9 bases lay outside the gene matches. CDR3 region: CASSPRTGSGEQYF. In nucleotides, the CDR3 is TGCGCCAGCAGCCCCCGGACAGGGTCAGGCGAGCAGTACTTC.

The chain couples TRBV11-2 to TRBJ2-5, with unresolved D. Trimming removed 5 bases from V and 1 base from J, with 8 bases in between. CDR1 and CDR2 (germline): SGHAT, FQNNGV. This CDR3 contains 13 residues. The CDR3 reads CASSPGFQETQYF. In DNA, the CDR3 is TGTGCCAGCAGCCCCGGGTTCCAAGAGACCCAGTACTTC. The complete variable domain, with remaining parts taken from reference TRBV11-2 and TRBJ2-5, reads EAGVAQSPRYKIIEKRQSVAFWCNPISGHATLYWYQQILGQGPKLLIQFQNNGVVDDSQLPKDRFSAERLKGVDSTLKIQPAKLEDSAVYLCASSPGFQETQYFGPGTRLLVL.

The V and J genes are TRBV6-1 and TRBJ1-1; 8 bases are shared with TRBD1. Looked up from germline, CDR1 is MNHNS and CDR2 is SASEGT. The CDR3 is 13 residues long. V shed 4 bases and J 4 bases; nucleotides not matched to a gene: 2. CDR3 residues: CASSVTGGTEAFF. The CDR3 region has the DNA TGTGCCAGCAGTGTCACAGGGGGCACTGAAGCTTTCTTT.

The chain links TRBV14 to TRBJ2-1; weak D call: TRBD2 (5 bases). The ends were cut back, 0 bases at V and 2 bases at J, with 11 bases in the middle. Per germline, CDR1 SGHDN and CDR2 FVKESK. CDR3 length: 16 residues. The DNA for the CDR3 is TGTGCCAGCAGCCAAGAAGGCGGGTTCCCCTACAATGAGCAGTTCTTC. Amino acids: CASSQEGGFPYNEQFF.

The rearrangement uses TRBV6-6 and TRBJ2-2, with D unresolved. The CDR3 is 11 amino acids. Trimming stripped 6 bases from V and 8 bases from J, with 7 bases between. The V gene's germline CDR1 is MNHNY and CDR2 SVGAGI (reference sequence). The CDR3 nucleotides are TGTGCCAGCAGGCGAGAGGGGGAGCTGTTTTTT. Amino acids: CASRREGELFF.

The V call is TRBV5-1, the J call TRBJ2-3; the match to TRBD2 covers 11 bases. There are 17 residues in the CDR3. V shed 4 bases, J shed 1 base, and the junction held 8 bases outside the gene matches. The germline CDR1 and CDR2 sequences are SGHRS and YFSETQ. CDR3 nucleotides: TGCGCCAGCAGCCTCGGGACTAGCGGCCAACGCACAGATACGCAGTATTTT. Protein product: CASSLGTSGQRTDTQYF.

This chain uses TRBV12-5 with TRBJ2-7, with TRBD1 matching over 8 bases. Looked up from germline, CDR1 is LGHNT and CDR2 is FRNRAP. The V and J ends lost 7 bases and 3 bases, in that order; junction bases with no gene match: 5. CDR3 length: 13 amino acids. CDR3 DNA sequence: TGTGCTAGTGCCCCCGGACAGGGCTACGAGCAGTACTTC. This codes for CASAPGQGYEQYF.

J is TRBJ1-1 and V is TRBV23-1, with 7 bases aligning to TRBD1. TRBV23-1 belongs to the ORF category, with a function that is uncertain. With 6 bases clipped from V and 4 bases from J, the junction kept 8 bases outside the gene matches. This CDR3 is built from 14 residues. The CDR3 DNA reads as TGCGCCAGCAGGGGAAACAGGGGTATCACTGAAGCTTTCTTT. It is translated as CASRGNRGITEAFF.

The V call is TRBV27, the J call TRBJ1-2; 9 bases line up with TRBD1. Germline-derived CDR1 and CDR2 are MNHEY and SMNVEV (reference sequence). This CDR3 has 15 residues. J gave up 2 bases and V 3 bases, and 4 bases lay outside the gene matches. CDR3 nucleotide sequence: TGTGCCAGCAGTTTCGCCGGGACAGGGAACTATGGCTACACCTTC. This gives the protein CASSFAGTGNYGYTF.

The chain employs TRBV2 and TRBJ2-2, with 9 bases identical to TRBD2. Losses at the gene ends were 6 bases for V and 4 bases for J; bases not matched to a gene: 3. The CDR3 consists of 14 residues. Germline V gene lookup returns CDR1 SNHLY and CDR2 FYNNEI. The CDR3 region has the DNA TGTGCCAGCAGGTCTAGCGGGGTCACCGGGGAGCTGTTTTTT. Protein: CASRSSGVTGELFF.